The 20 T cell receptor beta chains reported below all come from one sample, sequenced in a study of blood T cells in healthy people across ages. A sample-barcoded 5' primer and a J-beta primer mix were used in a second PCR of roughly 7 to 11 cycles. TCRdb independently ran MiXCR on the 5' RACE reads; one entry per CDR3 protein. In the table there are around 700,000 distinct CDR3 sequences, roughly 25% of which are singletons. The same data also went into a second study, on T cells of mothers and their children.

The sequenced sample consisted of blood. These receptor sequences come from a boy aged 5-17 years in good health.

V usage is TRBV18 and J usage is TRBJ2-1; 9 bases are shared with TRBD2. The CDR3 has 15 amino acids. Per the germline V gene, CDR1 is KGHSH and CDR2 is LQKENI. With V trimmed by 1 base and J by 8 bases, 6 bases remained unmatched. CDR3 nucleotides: TGTGCCAGCTCACCACGGCTAGCGGGAATATATGAGCAGTTCTTC. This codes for CASSPRLAGIYEQFF.

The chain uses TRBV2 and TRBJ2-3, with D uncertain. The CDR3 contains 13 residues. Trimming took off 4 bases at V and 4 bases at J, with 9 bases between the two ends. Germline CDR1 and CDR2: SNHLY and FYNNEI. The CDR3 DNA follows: TGTGCCAGCAGTGGGCTGGCTCCAGATACGCAGTATTTT. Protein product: CASSGLAPDTQYF.

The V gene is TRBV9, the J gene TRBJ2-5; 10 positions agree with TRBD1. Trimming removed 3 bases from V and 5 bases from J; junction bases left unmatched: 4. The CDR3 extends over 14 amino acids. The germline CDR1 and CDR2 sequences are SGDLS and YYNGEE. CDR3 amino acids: CASSATGGRETQYF. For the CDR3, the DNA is TGTGCCAGCAGCGCGACAGGGGGCAGGGAGACCCAGTACTTC.

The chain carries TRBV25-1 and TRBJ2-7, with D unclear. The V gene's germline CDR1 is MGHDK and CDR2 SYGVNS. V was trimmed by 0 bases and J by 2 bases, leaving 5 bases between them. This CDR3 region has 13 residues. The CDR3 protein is CASSEYKAYEQYF. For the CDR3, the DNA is TGTGCCAGCAGTGAATATAAGGCCTACGAGCAGTACTTC.

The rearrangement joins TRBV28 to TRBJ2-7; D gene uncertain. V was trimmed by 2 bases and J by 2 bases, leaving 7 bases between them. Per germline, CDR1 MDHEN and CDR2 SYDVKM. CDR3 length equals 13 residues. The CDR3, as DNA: TGTGCCAGCAGTTTACCGACTGCCTACGAGCAGTACTTC. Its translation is CASSLPTAYEQYF.

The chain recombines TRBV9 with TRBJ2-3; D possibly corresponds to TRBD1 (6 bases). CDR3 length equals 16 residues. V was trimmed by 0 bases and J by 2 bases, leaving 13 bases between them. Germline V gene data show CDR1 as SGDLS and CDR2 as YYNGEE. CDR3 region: CASSVGSQGFTDTQYF. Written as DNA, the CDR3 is TGTGCCAGCAGCGTAGGTTCGCAGGGGTTCACAGATACGCAGTATTTT.

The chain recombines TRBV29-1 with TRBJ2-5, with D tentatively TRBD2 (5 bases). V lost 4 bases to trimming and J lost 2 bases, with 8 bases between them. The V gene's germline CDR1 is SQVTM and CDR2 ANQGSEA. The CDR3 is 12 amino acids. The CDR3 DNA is TGCAGCGTTGTCCGGGGACAAGAGACCCAGTACTTC. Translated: CSVVRGQETQYF.

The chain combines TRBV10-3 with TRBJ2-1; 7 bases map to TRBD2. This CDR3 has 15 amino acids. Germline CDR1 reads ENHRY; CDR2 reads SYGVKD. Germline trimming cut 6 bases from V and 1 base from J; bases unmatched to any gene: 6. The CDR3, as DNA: TGTGCCATCAGCGGCGGGAGAGGGTCCTACAATGAGCAGTTCTTC. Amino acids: CAISGGRGSYNEQFF.

CDR3 sequence reads: CSARTASGGNEQFF. The CDR3 nucleotides read TGCAGTGCTAGAACGGCTAGCGGGGGAAATGAGCAGTTCTTC. V and J are TRBV20-1 and TRBJ2-5, with TRBD2 identical over 10 bases. The J call may be in error: the DNA end matches TRBJ2-1 better. Germline V gives CDR1 DFQATT, CDR2 SNEGSKA (reference sequence). CDR3 length: 14 residues.

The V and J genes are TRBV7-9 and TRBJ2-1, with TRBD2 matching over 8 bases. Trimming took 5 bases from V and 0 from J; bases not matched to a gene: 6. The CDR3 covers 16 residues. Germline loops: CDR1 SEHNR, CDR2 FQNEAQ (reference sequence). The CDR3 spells CASSQPRGGSYNEQFF. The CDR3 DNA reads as TGTGCCAGCAGCCAACCCCGGGGGGGCTCCTACAATGAGCAGTTCTTC.

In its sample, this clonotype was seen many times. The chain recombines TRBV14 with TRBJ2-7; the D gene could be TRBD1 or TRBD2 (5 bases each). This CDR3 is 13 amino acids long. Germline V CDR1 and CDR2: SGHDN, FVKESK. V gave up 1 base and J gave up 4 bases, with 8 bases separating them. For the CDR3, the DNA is TGTGCCAGCAGCCAAGGATGGGGGTACGAGCAGTACTTC. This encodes CASSQGWGYEQYF.

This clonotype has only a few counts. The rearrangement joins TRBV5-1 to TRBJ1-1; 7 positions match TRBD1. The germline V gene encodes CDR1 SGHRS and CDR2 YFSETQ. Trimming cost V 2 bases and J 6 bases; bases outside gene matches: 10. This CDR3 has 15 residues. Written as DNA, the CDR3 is TGCGCCAGCAGCTTATCCGGGACAGTTTACGCTGAAGCTTTCTTT. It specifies CASSLSGTVYAEAFF.

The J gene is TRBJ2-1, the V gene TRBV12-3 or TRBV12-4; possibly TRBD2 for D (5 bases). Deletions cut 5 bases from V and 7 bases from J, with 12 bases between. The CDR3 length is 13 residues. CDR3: CASSISGKNEQFF. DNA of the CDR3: TGTGCCAGCAGTATCAGCGGCAAGAATGAGCAGTTCTTC.

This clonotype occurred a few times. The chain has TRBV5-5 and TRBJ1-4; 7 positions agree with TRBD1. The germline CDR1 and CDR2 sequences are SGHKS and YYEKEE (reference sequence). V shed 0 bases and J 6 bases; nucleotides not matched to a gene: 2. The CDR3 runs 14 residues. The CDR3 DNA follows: TGTGCCAGCAGCTTGGTGGGGACAGATGAAAAACTGTTTTTT. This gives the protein CASSLVGTDEKLFF. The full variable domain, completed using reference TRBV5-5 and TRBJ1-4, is DAGVTQSPTHLIKTRGQQVTLRCSPISGHKSVSWYQQVLGQGPQFIFQYYEKEERGRGNFPDRFSARQFPNYSSELNVNALLLGDSALYLCASSLVGTDEKLFFGSGTQLSVL.

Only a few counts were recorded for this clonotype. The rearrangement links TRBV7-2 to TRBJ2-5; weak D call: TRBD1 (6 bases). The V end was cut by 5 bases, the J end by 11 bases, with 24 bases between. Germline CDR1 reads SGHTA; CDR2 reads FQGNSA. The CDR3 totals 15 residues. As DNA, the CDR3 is TGTGCCAGCAGCGAAAATAGAGGACAGAAAGCTGAGCAGTACTTC. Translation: CASSENRGQKAEQYF.

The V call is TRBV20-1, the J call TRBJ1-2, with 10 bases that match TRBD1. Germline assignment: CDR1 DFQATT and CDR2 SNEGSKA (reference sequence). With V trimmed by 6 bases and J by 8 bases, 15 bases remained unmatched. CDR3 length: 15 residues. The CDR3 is CSASGTGEEIEGYTF. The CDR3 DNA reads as TGCAGTGCCTCCGGGACAGGGGAAGAAATTGAAGGCTACACCTTC.

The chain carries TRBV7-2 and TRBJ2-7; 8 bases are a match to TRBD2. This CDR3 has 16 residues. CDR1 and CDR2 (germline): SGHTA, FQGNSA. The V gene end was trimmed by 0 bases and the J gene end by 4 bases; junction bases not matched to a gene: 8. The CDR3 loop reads CASSLAPTSGGYEQYF. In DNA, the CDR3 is TGTGCCAGCAGCTTAGCCCCGACAAGCGGGGGTTACGAGCAGTACTTC.

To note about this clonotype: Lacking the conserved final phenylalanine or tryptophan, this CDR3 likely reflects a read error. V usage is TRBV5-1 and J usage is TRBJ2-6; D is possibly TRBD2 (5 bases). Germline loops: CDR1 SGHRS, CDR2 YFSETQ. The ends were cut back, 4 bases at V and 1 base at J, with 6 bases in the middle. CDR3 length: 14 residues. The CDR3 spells CASSTGSGANVLTY. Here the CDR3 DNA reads TGCGCCAGCAGCACGGGGTCTGGGGCCAACGTCCTGACTTAC.

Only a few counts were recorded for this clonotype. The CDR3 protein is CASSLFHGTTNTGELFF. In DNA form, the CDR3 reads TGTGCCAGCAGCCTCTTTCACGGGACTACCAACACCGGGGAGCTGTTTTTT. The chain has TRBV7-9 and TRBJ2-2; 7 bases are a match to TRBD2. The germline V gene has CDR1 SEHNR and CDR2 FQNEAQ (reference sequence). V was clipped by 5 bases and J by 2 bases; unmatched bases: 11. This CDR3 contains 17 residues. The full variable domain, completed using reference TRBV7-9 and TRBJ2-2, is DTGVSQNPRHKITKRGQNVTFRCDPISEHNRLYWYRQTLGQGPEFLTYFQNEAQLEKSRLLSDRFSAERPKGSFSTLEIQRTEQGDSAMYLCASSLFHGTTNTGELFFGEGSRLTVL.

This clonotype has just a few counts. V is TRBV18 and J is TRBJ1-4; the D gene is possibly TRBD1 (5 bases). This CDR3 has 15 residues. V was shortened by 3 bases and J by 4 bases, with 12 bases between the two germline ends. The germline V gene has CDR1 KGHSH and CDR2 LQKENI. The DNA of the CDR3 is TGTGCCAGCTCACCCGGGACCGCCGATAATGAAAAACTGTTTTTT. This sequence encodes CASSPGTADNEKLFF.